This paragraph covers one TCR beta chain sequence. Sequencing used immunoSEQ multiplex PCR; TCRdb keeps in-frame clones, though not all of them. The top ten clones hold 13% of a sample with under 300,000 clones, approximately 80% of them seen once. The data stem from a study of control samples from healthy donors and cancer patients. CDR1 and CDR2 from the germline V gene are SGHNT and YYREEE (reference sequence). This CDR3 spans 14 amino acids. J gave up 8 bases and V 3 bases, and 5 bases lay outside the gene matches. The specimen was PBMCs. The chain uses TRBV5-4 and TRBJ1-6; 7 bases are shared with TRBD1. This TCR derives from a woman in her fifties or sixties with lung cancer. Here the CDR3 DNA reads TGTGCCAGCAGCTCACAGGGGCTAGATTCACCCCTCCACTTT. Residues: CASSSQGLDSPLHF.